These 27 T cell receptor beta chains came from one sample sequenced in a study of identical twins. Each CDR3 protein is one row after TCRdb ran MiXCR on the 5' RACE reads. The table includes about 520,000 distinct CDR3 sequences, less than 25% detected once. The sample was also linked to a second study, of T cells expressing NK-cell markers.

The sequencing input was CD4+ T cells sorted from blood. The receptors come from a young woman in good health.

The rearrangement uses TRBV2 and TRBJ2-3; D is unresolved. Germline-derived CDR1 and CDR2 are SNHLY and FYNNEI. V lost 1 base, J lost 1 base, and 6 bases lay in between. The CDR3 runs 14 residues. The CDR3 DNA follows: TGTGCCAGCAGTGAAGTGTCAGGCACAGATACGCAGTATTTT. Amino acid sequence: CASSEVSGTDTQYF.

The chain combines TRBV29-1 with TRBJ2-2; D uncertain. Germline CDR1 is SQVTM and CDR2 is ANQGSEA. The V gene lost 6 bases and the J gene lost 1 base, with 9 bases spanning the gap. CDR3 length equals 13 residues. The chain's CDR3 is CSVNQRNTGELFF. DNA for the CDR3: TGCAGCGTCAACCAGAGGAACACCGGGGAGCTGTTTTTT.

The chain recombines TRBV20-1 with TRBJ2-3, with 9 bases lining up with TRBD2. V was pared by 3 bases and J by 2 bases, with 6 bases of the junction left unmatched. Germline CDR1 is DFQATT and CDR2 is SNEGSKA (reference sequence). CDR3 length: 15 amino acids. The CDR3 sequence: CSASPASGNTDTQYF. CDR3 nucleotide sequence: TGCAGTGCTAGCCCCGCTAGCGGGAACACAGATACGCAGTATTTT.

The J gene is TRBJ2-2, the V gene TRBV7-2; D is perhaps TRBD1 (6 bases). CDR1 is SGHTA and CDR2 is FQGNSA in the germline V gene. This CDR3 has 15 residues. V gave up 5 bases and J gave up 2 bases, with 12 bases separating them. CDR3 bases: TGTGCCAGCAGCCGGGACACGATAAACACCGGGGAGCTGTTTTTT. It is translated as CASSRDTINTGELFF.

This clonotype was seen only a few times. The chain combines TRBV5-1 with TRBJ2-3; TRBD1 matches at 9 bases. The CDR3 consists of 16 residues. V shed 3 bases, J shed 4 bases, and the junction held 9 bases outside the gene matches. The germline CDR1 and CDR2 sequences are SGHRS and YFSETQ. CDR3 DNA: TGCGCCAGCAGCTGGGAGGGACAGGGAGGATCAGATACGCAGTATTTT. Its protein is CASSWEGQGGSDTQYF. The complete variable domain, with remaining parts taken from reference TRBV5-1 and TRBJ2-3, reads KAGVTQTPRYLIKTRGQQVTLSCSPISGHRSVSWYQQTPGQGLQFLFEYFSETQRNKGNFPGRFSGRQFSNSRSEMNVSTLELGDSALYLCASSWEGQGGSDTQYFGPGTRLTVL.

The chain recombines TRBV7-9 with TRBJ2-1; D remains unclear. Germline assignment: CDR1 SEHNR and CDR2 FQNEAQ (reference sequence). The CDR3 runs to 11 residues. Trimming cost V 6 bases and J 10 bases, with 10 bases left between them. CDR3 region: CASSYPREQFF. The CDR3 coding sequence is TGTGCCAGCAGTTATCCTCGGGAGCAGTTCTTC.

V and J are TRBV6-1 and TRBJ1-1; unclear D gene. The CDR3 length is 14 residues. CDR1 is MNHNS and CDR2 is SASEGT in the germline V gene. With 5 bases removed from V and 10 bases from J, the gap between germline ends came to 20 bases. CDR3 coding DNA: TGTGCCAGCAGTACAACTCCCCAGGCGGCTGGAGCTTTCTTT. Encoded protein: CASSTTPQAAGAFF.

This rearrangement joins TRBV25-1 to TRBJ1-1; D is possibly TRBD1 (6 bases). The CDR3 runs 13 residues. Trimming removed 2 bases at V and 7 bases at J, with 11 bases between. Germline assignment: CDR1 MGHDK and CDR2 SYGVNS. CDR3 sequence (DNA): TGTGCCAGCAGTGAAACAGGGCTAAATGAAGCTTTCTTT. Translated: CASSETGLNEAFF.

As DNA, the CDR3 is TGCAGTGCTAGATTAGCTAGCGGGGGGATGCAGTTCTTC. This gives the protein CSARLASGGMQFF. V is TRBV20-1 and J is TRBJ2-1, with 11 bases matching TRBD2. The CDR3 runs 13 residues. CDR1 is DFQATT, CDR2 SNEGSKA, per germline (reference sequence). J lost 12 bases, V lost 2 bases, and 6 bases had no gene match.

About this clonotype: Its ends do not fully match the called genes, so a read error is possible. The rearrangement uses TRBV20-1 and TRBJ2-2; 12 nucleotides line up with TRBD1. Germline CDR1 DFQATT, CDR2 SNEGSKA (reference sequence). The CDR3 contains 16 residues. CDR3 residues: CCARALGQGAIGELFF. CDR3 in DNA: TGCTGTGCTAGAGCCCTGGGACAGGGGGCTATCGGGGAGCTGTTTTTT.

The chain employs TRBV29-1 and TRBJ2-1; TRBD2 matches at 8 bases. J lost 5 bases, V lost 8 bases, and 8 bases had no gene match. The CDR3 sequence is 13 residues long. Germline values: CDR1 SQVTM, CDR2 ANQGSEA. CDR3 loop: CSTSGGPDNEQFF. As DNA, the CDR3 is TGCAGCACCTCGGGGGGGCCCGACAATGAGCAGTTCTTC.

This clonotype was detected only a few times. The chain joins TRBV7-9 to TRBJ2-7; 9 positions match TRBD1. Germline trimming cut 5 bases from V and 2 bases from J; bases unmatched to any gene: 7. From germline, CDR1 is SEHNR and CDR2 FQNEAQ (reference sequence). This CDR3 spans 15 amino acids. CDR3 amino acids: CASSLWDRATYEQYF. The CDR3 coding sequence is TGTGCCAGCAGCCTGTGGGACAGGGCAACCTACGAGCAGTACTTC.

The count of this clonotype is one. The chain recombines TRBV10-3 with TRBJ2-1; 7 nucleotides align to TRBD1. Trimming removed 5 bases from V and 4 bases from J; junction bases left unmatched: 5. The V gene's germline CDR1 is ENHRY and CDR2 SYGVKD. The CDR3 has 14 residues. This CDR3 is CAISLRDSYNEQFF. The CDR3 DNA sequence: TGTGCCATCAGTCTCCGGGACAGTTACAATGAGCAGTTCTTC.

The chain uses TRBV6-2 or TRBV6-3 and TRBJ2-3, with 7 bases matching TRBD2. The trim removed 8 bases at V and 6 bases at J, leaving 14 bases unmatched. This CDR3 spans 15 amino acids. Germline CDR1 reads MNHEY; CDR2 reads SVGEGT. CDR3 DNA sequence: TGTGCCAGCGTTCTCAACCCAGCGCGGGGGGATACGCAGTATTTT. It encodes CASVLNPARGDTQYF.

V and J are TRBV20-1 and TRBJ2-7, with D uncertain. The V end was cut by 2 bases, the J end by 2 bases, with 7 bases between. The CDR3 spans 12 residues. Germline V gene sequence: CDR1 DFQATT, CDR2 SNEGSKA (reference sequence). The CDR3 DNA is TGCAGTGCTAGATCGCTAACCTACGAGCAGTACTTC. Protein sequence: CSARSLTYEQYF.

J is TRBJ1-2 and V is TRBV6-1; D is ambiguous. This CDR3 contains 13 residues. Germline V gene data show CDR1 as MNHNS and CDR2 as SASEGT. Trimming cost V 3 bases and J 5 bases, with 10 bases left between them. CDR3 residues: CASSDITGYGYTF. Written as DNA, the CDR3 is TGTGCCAGCAGTGACATTACGGGTTATGGCTACACCTTC.

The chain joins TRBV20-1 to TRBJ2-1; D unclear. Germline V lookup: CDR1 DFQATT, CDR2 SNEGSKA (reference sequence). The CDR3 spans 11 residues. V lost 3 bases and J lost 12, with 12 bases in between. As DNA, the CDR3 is TGCAGTGCTAGGTTTACTCCCGGGCAGTTCTTC. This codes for CSARFTPGQFF.

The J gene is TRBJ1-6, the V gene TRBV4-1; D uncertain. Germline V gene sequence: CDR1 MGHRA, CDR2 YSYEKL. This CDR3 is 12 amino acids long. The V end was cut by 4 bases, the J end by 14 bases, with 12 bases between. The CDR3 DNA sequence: TGCGCCAGCAGCCCCGCGGGTTTATCCCTCCACTTT. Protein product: CASSPAGLSLHF.

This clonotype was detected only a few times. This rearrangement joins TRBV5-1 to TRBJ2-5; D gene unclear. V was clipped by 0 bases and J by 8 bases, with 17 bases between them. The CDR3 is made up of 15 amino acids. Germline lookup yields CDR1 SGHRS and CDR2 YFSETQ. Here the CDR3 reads CASSLERSLQGTQYF. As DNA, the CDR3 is TGCGCCAGCAGCTTGGAAAGAAGCCTCCAAGGTACCCAGTACTTC.

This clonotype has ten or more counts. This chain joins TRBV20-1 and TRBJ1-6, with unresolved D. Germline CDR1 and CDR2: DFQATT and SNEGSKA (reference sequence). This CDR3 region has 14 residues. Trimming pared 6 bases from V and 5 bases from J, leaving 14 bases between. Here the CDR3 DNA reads TGCAGTGCGCTACGAGACATCCATAATTCACCCCTCCACTTT. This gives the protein CSALRDIHNSPLHF.

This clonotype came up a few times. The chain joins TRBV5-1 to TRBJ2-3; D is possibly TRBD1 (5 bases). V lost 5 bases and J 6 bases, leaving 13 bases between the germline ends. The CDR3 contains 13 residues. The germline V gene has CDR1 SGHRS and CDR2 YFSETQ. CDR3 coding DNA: TGCGCCAGCAGTCTGGGGCCCGACGATACGCAGTATTTT. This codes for CASSLGPDDTQYF.

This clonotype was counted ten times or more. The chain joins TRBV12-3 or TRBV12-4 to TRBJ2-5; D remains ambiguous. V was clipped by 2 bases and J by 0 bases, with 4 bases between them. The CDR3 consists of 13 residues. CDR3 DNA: TGTGCCAGCAGTTTACGCTACCAAGAGACCCAGTACTTC. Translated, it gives CASSLRYQETQYF.

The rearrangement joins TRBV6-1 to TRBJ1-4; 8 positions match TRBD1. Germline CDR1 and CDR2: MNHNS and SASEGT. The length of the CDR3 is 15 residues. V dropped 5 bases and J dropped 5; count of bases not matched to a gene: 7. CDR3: CASSRTGTGNEKLFF. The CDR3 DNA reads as TGTGCCAGCAGTCGAACCGGGACAGGAAATGAAAAACTGTTTTTT.

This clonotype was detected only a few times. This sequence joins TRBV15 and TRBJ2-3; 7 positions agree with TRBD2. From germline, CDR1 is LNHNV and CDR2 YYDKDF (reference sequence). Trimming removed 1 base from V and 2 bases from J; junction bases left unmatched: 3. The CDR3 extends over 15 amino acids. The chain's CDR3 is CATSRGLANTDTQYF. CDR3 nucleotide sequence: TGTGCCACCAGCAGAGGACTAGCCAACACAGATACGCAGTATTTT.

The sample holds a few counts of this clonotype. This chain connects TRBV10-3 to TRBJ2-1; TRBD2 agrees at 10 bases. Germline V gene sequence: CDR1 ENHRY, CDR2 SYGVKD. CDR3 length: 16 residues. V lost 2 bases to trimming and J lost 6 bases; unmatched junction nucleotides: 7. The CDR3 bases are TGTGCCATCAGTGAGCTGCTAGCGGGAGAAGTCAATGAGCAGTTCTTC. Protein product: CAISELLAGEVNEQFF.

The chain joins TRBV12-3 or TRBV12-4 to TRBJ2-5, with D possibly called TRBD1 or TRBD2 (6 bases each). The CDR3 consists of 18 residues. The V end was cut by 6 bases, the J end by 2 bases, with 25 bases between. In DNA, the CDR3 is TGTGCCAGCAGACAGAAGGGGGGCCGAGGATCGGGGCAAGAGACCCAGTACTTC. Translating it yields CASRQKGGRGSGQETQYF.

The CDR3 DNA reads as TGTGCCAGCAGTTCGGCGAGGAATTCACCCCTCCACTTT. This encodes CASSSARNSPLHF. J is TRBJ1-6 and V is TRBV6-2 or TRBV6-3, with D unresolved. Trimming cost V 4 bases and J 7 bases, with 8 bases left between them. Germline V gene lookup returns CDR1 MNHEY and CDR2 SVGEGT. The CDR3 runs to 13 residues.